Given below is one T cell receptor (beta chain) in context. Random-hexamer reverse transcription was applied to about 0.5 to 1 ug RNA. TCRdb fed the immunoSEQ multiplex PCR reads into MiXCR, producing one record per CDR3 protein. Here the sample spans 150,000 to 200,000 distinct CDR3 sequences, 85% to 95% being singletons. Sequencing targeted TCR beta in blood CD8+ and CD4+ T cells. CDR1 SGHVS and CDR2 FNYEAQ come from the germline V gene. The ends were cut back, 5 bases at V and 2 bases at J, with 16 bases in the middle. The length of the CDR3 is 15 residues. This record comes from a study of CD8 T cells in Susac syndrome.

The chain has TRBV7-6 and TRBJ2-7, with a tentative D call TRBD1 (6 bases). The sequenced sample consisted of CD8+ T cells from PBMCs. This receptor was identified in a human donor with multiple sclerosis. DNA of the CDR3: TGTGCCAGCAGCAAAAGGGACAACCCTACCTACGAGCAGTACTTC. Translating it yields CASSKRDNPTYEQYF.